One T cell receptor (beta chain) is described in this entry. Produced via immunoSEQ multiplex PCR; TCRdb's table is partial and in-frame only. The table records roughly 170,000 clones, roughly nine tenths of them present only once. This CDR3 has 15 residues. CDR1 is ENHRY and CDR2 is SYGVKD in the germline V gene. The V end lost 3 bases, the J end lost 7 bases, and 18 bases lay between the germline ends. This sample is drawn from a study of blood T cell repertoires in COVID-19. The chain links TRBV10-3 to TRBJ1-1; a weak D match, TRBD1 (6 bases). This sequence originates from a man between 65 and 79 years old with active or convalescent COVID-19. The material sequenced was peripheral blood. The CDR3 sequence: CAISDHQKDRIEAFF. DNA of the CDR3: TGTGCCATCAGTGACCACCAAAAGGACAGAATTGAAGCTTTCTTT.